This TCR beta chain was recorded in a study of CD4+ T cells in melanoma. Findings and limits, study-wide: Neoantigen-specific CD4+ T cells in melanoma reportedly had diverse differentiation states. CD8+ T cell, macrophage and B cell function reportedly correlated with neoantigen-specific CD4+ T cells.

Repertoires were generated with immunoSEQ multiplex PCR, while TCRdb's copy carries only in-frame clones and drops some. Of around 130,000 clones in the sample, about nine tenths were seen once. In the case of this clone: What it binds is unknown.

Germline assignment: CDR1 MNHNS and CDR2 SASEGT. Trimming took 6 bases from V and 8 from J, leaving 22 bases between them. This CDR3 contains 15 residues. The receptor comes from a human donor with melanoma. V gene TRBV6-1 combines with J gene TRBJ1-1, with D tentatively TRBD1 (5 bases). Here the CDR3 reads CASRTRESAKREAFF. CDR3 in DNA: TGTGCCAGCAGGACCAGGGAGTCGGCGAAACGAGAAGCTTTCTTT.